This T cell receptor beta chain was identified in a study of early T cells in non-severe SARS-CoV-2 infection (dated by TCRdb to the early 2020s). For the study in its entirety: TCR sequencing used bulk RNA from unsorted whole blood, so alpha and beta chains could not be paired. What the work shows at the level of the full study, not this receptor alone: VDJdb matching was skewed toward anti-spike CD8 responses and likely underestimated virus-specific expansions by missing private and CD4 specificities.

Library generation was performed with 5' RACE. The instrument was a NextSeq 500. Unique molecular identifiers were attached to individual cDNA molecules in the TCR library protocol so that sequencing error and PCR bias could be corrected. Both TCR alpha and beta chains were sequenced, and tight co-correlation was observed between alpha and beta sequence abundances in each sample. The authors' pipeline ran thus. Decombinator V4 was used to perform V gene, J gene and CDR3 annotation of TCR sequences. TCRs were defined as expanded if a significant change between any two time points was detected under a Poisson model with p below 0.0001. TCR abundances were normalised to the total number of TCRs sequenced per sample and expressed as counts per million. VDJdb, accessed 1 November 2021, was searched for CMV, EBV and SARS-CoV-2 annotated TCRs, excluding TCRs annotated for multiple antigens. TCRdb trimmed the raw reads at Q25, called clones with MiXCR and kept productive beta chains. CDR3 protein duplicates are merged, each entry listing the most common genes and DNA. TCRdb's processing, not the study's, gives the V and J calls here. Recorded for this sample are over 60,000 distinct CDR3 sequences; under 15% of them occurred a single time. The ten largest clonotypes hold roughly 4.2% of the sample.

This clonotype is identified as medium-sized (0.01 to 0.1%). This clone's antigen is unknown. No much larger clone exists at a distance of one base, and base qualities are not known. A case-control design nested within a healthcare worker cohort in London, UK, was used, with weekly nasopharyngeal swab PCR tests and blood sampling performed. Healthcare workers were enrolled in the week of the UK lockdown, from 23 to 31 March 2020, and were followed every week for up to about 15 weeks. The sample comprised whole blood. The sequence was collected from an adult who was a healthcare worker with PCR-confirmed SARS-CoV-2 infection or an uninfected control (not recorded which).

The CDR3 reads as follows: CASSQMGQGYGYTF. The DNA sequence follows: TGTGCCAGCAGCCAGATGGGACAGGGCTATGGCTACACCTTC. The rearranged segments are TRBV7-2 and TRBJ1-2; 9 nucleotides in the junction match TRBD1. The CDR3 has 14 amino acids, counting the end cysteine and phenylalanine. Only the CDR3 DNA stays, 42 bases, in frame from base 1. From a lookup of the germline V gene, CDR1 and CDR2 are SGHTA and FQGNSA. V is trimmed back by 5 bases and J by 4 bases, and the junction contains 5 bases that no gene match accounts for.